This T cell receptor (beta chain) is drawn from a study of T-cell memory formation after mild COVID-19. Notes on the study in general: Pre-infection memory carried some responding clones, suggesting that cross-reactive memory joined.

The V and J ends lost 4 bases and 2 bases, in that order; junction bases with no gene match: 5. The CDR3 contains 15 residues. Germline CDR1 is SGHRS and CDR2 is YFSETQ. TCRdb ran MiXCR on the 5' RACE reads and lists one entry per CDR3 protein. Of about 470,000 distinct CDR3 sequences in the sample, roughly 18% are singletons; the top ten hold around 12%. Points on this clonotype: The antigen is undetermined.

Source material: PBMCs or a T cell subset sorted from them (not recorded which). This chain connects TRBV5-1 to TRBJ1-4; 7 nucleotides agree with TRBD1. The sequence came from an adult woman who had mild COVID-19 (a few samples of this study predate the infection). Cell type and time point are not known. The CDR3 is CASSKSQGTNEKLFF. The CDR3 nucleotides are TGCGCCAGCAGCAAATCACAGGGGACTAATGAAAAACTGTTTTTT. Full variable domain (missing parts from reference TRBV5-1 and TRBJ1-4): KAGVTQTPRYLIKTRGQQVTLSCSPISGHRSVSWYQQTPGQGLQFLFEYFSETQRNKGNFPGRFSGRQFSNSRSEMNVSTLELGDSALYLCASSKSQGTNEKLFFGSGTQLSVL.